Listed below are T cell receptor beta chains from one sample, sequenced in a study of blood T cell repertoires in COVID-19. Only in-frame clones appear in the TCRdb table, and some are missing; sequencing was by immunoSEQ multiplex PCR. Among roughly 58,000 clones listed, about four fifths were seen once. The specimen sequenced was peripheral blood. The receptor source for this set is a man in his sixties or seventies with active COVID-19. Both conserved end residues are part of each CDR3.

CDR3 protein	V gene	J gene
CASSYKVPRPGHRPYNEQFF	TRBV6-2/TRBV6-3	TRBJ2-1
CASRASGRYEQYF	TRBV12-3/TRBV12-4	TRBJ2-7
CASSQGGWGGTEAFF	TRBV4-3	TRBJ1-1
CATSDLGQGADTQYF	TRBV24-1	TRBJ2-3
CATSSVLAGGGEQYF	TRBV15	TRBJ2-7
CASSKGGQRLPSYEQYF	TRBV21-1	TRBJ2-7
CASSEGVAYGYTF	TRBV6-1	TRBJ1-2
CASSYPGTSAYEQYF	TRBV7-2	TRBJ2-7
CATSDLGTGGEQYF	TRBV24-1	TRBJ2-7
CASSQDKGDNTGELFF	TRBV4-1	TRBJ2-2
CASSDPGGGYLKTQYF	TRBV19	TRBJ2-5
CASSQRQGSEAFF	TRBV7-2	TRBJ1-1
CASRHRGNQPQHF	TRBV19	TRBJ1-5
CASSTALTLHF	TRBV5-8	TRBJ1-6
CASRPTESYEQYF	TRBV7-2	TRBJ2-7
CASSDRGQANEKLFF	TRBV2	TRBJ1-4
CATSDPYRAPRGYTDTQYF	TRBV24-1	TRBJ2-3
CASSLGAGNTEAFF	TRBV7-9	TRBJ1-1
CASSSSGGFDNSPLHF	TRBV11-2	TRBJ1-6
CASTTGTSRRDEQFF	TRBV5-6	TRBJ2-1
CASSLETGVLGTEAFF	TRBV5-1	TRBJ1-1
CASSMAREGLEQFF	TRBV19	TRBJ2-1
CATSDLGGPPPNYGYTF	TRBV24-1	TRBJ1-2
CASSLDRGGFSGNTIYF	TRBV27	TRBJ1-3
CASSPGLSNYGYTF	TRBV30	TRBJ1-2
CASSTGINYGYTF	TRBV7-2	TRBJ1-2
CASSFQTGAREQYF	TRBV28	TRBJ2-7
CAWSVGGGSNQPQHF	TRBV30	TRBJ1-5
CAWGGRQGQAFF	TRBV30	TRBJ1-1
CASSLWTSGRVTDTQYF	TRBV7-6	TRBJ2-3
CASSLNGGASNEKLFF	TRBV5-5	TRBJ1-4
CASSLYGGSEAFF	TRBV27	TRBJ1-1
CASSSQTVNYGYTF	TRBV7-2	TRBJ1-2
CASSQQQVAYEQYF	TRBV3-1/TRBV3-2	TRBJ2-7
CAISPGLADTDTQYF	TRBV10-3	TRBJ2-3
CASSVPGKGAGANVLTF	TRBV6-1	TRBJ2-6
CAWSVPRLAFSYLAKNIQYF	TRBV30	TRBJ2-4
CASSLSSGGVDTQYF	TRBV6-2/TRBV6-3	TRBJ2-3
CASSQEGTSYEQYF	TRBV4-1	TRBJ2-7
CASSLGGRDYNEQFF	TRBV11-3	TRBJ2-1
CASSQELGRQTANTGELFF	TRBV4-2	TRBJ2-2
CASCPGGAGANVLTF	TRBV19	TRBJ2-6
CASSQPGTASYEQYF	TRBV6-5	TRBJ2-7
CASSQALSQDAYGYTF	TRBV4-1	TRBJ1-2
CASSWGAGGTIYEQYF	TRBV7-2	TRBJ2-7
CASSHRTGGGPETQYF	TRBV4-1	TRBJ2-5
CAISERDSSNQPQHF	TRBV10-3	TRBJ1-5
CASSTTGANQPQHF	TRBV19	TRBJ1-5
CASSLAGMGSSYEQYF	TRBV7-2	TRBJ2-7
CASSLRATGTDTQYF	TRBV11-2	TRBJ2-3
CATSAGPGRAEAFF	TRBV15	TRBJ1-1
CSVEQGSGQPQHF	TRBV29-1	TRBJ1-5
CASRNPASGPSEQFF	TRBV28	TRBJ2-1
CASSTGTEAFF	TRBV19	TRBJ1-1
CSVRQVAGNTIYF	TRBV29-1	TRBJ1-3
CASSPIPGAGELFF	TRBV6-4	TRBJ2-2